Reported below is one T cell receptor beta chain. Its specificity is not known. The sample belongs to a study of T cells in Graves' hyperthyroidism and ophthalmopathy. General study points: A model of 13 V-J features distinguished ophthalmopathy from stable hyperthyroidism. The model identified upcoming ophthalmopathy a median approximately seven months ahead of onset.

The investigators amplified TCR beta CDR3 regions from RNA transcripts. The TCR CDR3 was amplified in a first-round RT-PCR using the HTBI primer set. Via MiXCR, TCRdb re-called the multiplex PCR reads, giving one row per CDR3 protein. The table lists about 640,000 distinct CDR3 sequences, approximately 42% of them singletons. Exclusions: uncontrolled infection, other autoimmune disease, pregnancy, lactation. Between the trimmed V and J ends, which lost 5 bases and 5 bases, there was a span of 9 bases. Germline V gene sequence: CDR1 ENHRY, CDR2 SYGVKD. This CDR3 has 13 amino acids. The genes are TRBV10-3 and TRBJ1-4; no definite D call. The receptor's source is an adult man with Graves' disease, either hyperthyroidism or ophthalmopathy (not recorded which). The sample comprised peripheral blood or thyroid tissue (not recorded which). The CDR3 region is CAISISGNEKLFF. The CDR3 DNA sequence: TGTGCCATCAGTATCTCGGGGAATGAAAAACTGTTTTTT.